These 14 T cell receptor beta chains share one sample of origin, sequenced in a study of shared clonotypes between healthy human individuals. This table comes from immunoSEQ multiplex PCR, and its TCRdb copy is limited to in-frame clones, with some not included. The sample carries 1.5 million to 2.5 million clones, roughly 95% recorded once. CD8 cells classed as naive were CD45RO-negative and positively selected for CCR7, excluding terminally differentiated effector memory CD45RA+ cells. Sample: naive CD8+ T cells sorted from blood. The receptors come from a man aged 18 to 35 in good health.

The J gene is TRBJ2-3, the V gene TRBV5-1; D assignment may be TRBD1 or TRBD2 (6 bases each). V shed 0 bases and J shed 15 bases, with 20 bases lying between them. Per germline, CDR1 SGHRS and CDR2 YFSETQ. The CDR3 spans 14 residues. CDR3 region: CASSLEGGLTYQYF. DNA of the CDR3: TGCGCCAGCAGCTTGGAGGGGGGCCTAACATATCAATATTTT.

V is TRBV27 and J is TRBJ2-7; 9 bases align to TRBD1. CDR3 length: 16 amino acids. The ends lost 8 bases at V and 2 bases at J; junction bases unmatched: 13. Germline values: CDR1 MNHEY, CDR2 SMNVEV (reference sequence). The CDR3 DNA reads as TGTGCCAGCGGCCCCATTGGGACAGGGTTCCCCTACGAGCAGTACTTC. Protein product: CASGPIGTGFPYEQYF.

The J gene is TRBJ2-7, the V gene TRBV19; 7 bases align to TRBD1. CDR3 length equals 14 residues. Losses at the gene ends were 2 bases for V and 5 bases for J; bases not matched to a gene: 6. The V gene's germline CDR1 is LNHDA and CDR2 SQIVND (reference sequence). CDR3: CASSITSTGNEQYF. Written as DNA, the CDR3 is TGTGCCAGTAGTATAACCTCGACAGGGAACGAGCAGTACTTC.

The rearrangement joins TRBV5-4 to TRBJ2-3; tentatively, D is TRBD1 (6 bases). Trimming removed 2 bases at V and 0 bases at J, with 16 bases between. Looked up from germline, CDR1 is SGHNT and CDR2 is YYREEE (reference sequence). The CDR3 sequence is 17 residues long. The CDR3 DNA sequence: TGTGCCAGCAGCTTCGACAGGAGCCATTCTAGCACAGATACGCAGTATTTT. Protein product: CASSFDRSHSSTDTQYF.

The chain joins TRBV9 to TRBJ2-7, with D perhaps assigned TRBD1 or TRBD2 (5 bases each). Trimming removed 0 bases from V and 6 bases from J, with 10 bases in between. CDR1 and CDR2 from the germline V gene are SGDLS and YYNGEE. There are 13 residues in the CDR3. The CDR3 loop reads CASSVGGMGEQYF. CDR3 sequence (DNA): TGTGCCAGCAGCGTAGGGGGGATGGGCGAGCAGTACTTC.

The rearrangement joins TRBV2 to TRBJ2-1, with D tentatively TRBD2 (6 bases). The CDR3 extends over 13 amino acids. Deletions cut 4 bases from V and 3 bases from J, with 7 bases between. CDR1 and CDR2 (germline): SNHLY, FYNNEI. For the CDR3, the DNA is TGTGCCAGCAGTGGGGGACTCTACAATGAGCAGTTCTTC. It is translated as CASSGGLYNEQFF.

The CDR3 DNA reads TGTGCCAGCGTACTCCCCTTCGTAGGGCCCTACGAGCAGTACTTC. As protein: CASVLPFVGPYEQYF. The chain carries TRBV2 and TRBJ2-7; D not certain. CDR1 is SNHLY and CDR2 is FYNNEI in the germline V gene. The CDR3 loop spans 15 amino acids. Trimming left V 8 bases short and J 2 bases short, with 19 bases between. The full variable domain, completed using reference TRBV2 and TRBJ2-7, is EPEVTQTPSHQVTQMGQEVILRCVPISNHLYFYWYRQILGQKVEFLVSFYNNEISEKSEIFDDQFSVERPDGSNFTLKIRSTKLEDSAMYFCASVLPFVGPYEQYFGPGTRLTVT.

This clone occurred once. The chain recombines TRBV19 with TRBJ1-1; D ambiguous. V dropped 1 base and J dropped 0 bases, with 6 bases sitting between them. CDR3 length: 14 residues. Germline V gene lookup returns CDR1 LNHDA and CDR2 SQIVND (reference sequence). The CDR3 DNA sequence: TGTGCCAGTAGTATAGGACACATGAACACTGAAGCTTTCTTT. Its translation is CASSIGHMNTEAFF.

The CDR3: CASSPLQAGPYEQYF. CDR3 in DNA: TGCGCCAGCAGCCCTCTACAGGCAGGGCCCTACGAGCAGTACTTC. The gene calls are TRBV4-1 and TRBJ2-7, with a possible D match to TRBD1 (5 bases). There are 15 residues in the CDR3. The germline V and J ends were trimmed by 4 bases and 2 bases, with 15 bases remaining between them. Germline loops: CDR1 MGHRA, CDR2 YSYEKL.

J is TRBJ1-5 and V is TRBV1. TRBV1 is a pseudogene segment. The CDR3 is 16 residues long. The CDR3 DNA reads as TGCACCAGCAGCCAAGTAGGGCGGGATAGCAATCAGCCCCAGCATTTT. Translated: CTSSQVGRDSNQPQHF.

The chain has TRBV7-2 and TRBJ2-5; D gene ambiguous. Germline V CDR1 and CDR2: SGHTA, FQGNSA. V shed 1 base and J shed 5 bases, with 14 bases lying between them. The CDR3 loop spans 15 amino acids. The DNA for the CDR3 is TGTGCCAGCAGCTTAGGCCGGGTGCTAGGGGAGACCCAGTACTTC. This encodes CASSLGRVLGETQYF.

The chain uses TRBV28 and TRBJ1-1; 7 bases are a match to TRBD1. The germline gives CDR1 MDHEN, CDR2 SYDVKM. The CDR3 has 14 residues. J lost 3 bases, V lost 3 bases, and 4 bases had no gene match. The CDR3, as DNA: TGTGCCAGCAGTTTGGACAGGAGCTACACTGAAGCTTTCTTT. Protein sequence: CASSLDRSYTEAFF.

With respect to this clone: In the same sample, other DNA sequences code for this CDR3. The rearrangement joins TRBV6-5 to TRBJ1-1; no definite D call. This CDR3 comprises 13 residues. CDR1 and CDR2 from the germline V gene are MNHEY and SVGAGI. The ends were cut back, 2 bases at V and 3 bases at J, with 7 bases in the middle. The CDR3 region has the DNA TGTGCCAGCAGTTACGGACGGGACACTGAAGCTTTCTTT. As protein: CASSYGRDTEAFF.

This chain uses TRBV6-5 with TRBJ1-4, with a possible D match to TRBD1 (6 bases). In germline, CDR1 is MNHEY, CDR2 SVGAGI. The length of the CDR3 is 12 residues. Trimming stripped 6 bases from V and 7 bases from J, with 9 bases between. The CDR3 coding sequence is TGTGCCAGCAGCCAGGACAGTGAAAAACTGTTTTTT. This codes for CASSQDSEKLFF.